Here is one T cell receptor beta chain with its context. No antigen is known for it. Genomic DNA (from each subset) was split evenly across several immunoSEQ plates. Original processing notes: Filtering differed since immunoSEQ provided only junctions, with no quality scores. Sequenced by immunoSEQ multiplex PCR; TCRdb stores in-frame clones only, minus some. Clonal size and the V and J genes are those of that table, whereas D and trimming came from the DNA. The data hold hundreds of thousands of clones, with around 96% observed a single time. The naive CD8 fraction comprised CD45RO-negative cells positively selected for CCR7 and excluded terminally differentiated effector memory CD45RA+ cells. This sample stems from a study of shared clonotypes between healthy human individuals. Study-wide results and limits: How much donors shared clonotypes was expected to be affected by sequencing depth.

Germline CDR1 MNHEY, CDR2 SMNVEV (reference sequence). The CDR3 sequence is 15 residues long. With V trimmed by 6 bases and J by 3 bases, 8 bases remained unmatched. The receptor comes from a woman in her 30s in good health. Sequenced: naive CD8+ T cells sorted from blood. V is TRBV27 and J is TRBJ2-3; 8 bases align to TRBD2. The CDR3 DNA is TGTGCCAGCAGATGGGCAGCGGGAGCGACAGATACGCAGTATTTT. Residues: CASRWAAGATDTQYF.